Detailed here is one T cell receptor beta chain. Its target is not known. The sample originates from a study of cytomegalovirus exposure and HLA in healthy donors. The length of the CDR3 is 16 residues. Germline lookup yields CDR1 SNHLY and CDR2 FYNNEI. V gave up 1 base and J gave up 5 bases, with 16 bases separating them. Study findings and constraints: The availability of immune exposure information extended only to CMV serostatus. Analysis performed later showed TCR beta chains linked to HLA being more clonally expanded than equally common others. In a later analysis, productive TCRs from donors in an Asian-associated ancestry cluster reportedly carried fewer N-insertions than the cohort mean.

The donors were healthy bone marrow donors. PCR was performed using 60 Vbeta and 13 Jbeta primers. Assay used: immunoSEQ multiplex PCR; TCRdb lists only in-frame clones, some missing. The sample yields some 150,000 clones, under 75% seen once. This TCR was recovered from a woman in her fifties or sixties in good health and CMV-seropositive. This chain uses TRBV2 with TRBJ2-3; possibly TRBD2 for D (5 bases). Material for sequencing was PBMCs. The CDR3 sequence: CASSEESLRRLDTQYF. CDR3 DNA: TGTGCCAGCAGTGAAGAGAGCCTCAGGAGGTTAGATACGCAGTATTTT.